Shown below are 2 T cell receptor beta chains from a single sample sequenced in a study of B cell selection in AIRE deficiency. Conventional CD4 T cells were sorted as CD4+CD127+ cells. Clones were read by immunoSEQ multiplex PCR, and TCRdb kept only the in-frame ones, dropping some. The sample records roughly 25,000 clones, about 96% being singletons. The sequenced sample consisted of CD4+CD127+ conventional T cells sorted from PBMCs. These receptor sequences come from a human donor in good health.

CDR3 nucleotide sequence: TGTGCCTGGACCCTAGGAGAAAGGGGTTCACCCCTCCACTTT. Its translation is CAWTLGERGSPLHF. The chain has TRBV30 and TRBJ1-6; maybe TRBD1 (5 bases). Germline V gives CDR1 GTSNPN, CDR2 SVGIG (reference sequence). V was clipped by 4 bases and J by 9 bases, with 16 bases between them. This CDR3 comprises 14 residues.

The J gene is TRBJ2-5, the V gene TRBV19, with D perhaps being TRBD1 or TRBD2 (6 bases each). This CDR3 contains 15 residues. Per the germline V gene, CDR1 is LNHDA and CDR2 is SQIVND (reference sequence). Trimming left V 7 bases short and J 2 bases short, with 17 bases between. In DNA form, the CDR3 reads TGTGCCAGTACGTTGGGCCCGGGGGCACAAGAGACCCAGTACTTC. Residues: CASTLGPGAQETQYF.